This T cell receptor (beta chain) was recorded in a study of blood T cell repertoires in COVID-19. This CDR3 is 15 amino acids long. Germline-derived CDR1 and CDR2 are SEHNR and FQNEAQ (reference sequence). V lost 3 bases, J lost 2 bases, and 13 bases lay in between. The method was immunoSEQ multiplex PCR; TCRdb's version includes in-frame clones alone and lacks a portion of them. The sample gives about 200,000 clones, around 92% of which show up once; 7.5% to 10% is in the top ten. Those enrolled, adults aged about 18 to 89 years, came from some 23 US areas. The chain links TRBV7-9 to TRBJ1-1, with no clear D. Sequences were obtained from PBMCs or T cells enriched from blood (not recorded which). This receptor was obtained from a woman younger than 35 who had recovered from COVID-19. The chain's CDR3 is CASSFVEEGNTEAFF. CDR3 nucleotide sequence: TGTGCCAGCAGCTTTGTTGAGGAGGGAAACACTGAAGCTTTCTTT. Full variable domain (outside the CDR3, taken from reference TRBV7-9 and TRBJ1-1): DTGVSQNPRHKITKRGQNVTFRCDPISEHNRLYWYRQTLGQGPEFLTYFQNEAQLEKSRLLSDRFSAERPKGSFSTLEIQRTEQGDSAMYLCASSFVEEGNTEAFFGQGTRLTVV.